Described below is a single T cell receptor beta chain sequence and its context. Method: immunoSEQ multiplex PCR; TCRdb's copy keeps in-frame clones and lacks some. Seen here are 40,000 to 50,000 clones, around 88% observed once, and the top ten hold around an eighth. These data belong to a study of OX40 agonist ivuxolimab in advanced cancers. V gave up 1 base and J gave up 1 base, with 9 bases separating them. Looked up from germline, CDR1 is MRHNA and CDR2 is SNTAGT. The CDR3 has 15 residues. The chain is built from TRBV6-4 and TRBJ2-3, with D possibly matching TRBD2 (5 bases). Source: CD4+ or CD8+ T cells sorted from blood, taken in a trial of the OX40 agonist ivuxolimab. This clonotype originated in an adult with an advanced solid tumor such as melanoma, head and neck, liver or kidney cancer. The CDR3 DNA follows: TGTGCCAGCAGTGACTTAGACGGGGGCACAGATACGCAGTATTTT. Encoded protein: CASSDLDGGTDTQYF.